This T cell receptor beta chain is drawn from a study of PD-1 blockade in classical Hodgkin lymphoma. TCRdb's table, derived via immunoSEQ multiplex PCR, lists solely in-frame clones and lacks some. The data hold 70,000 or so clones, with about 94% observed a single time. CDR1 and CDR2 (germline): LNHNV, YYDKDF (reference sequence). With V trimmed by 5 bases and J by 3 bases, 9 bases remained unmatched. There are 15 residues in the CDR3. The time point is: newly diagnosed, previously untreated cHL patient sample. The rearrangement uses TRBV15 and TRBJ2-7; TRBD1 matches at 8 bases. This sequence originates from a human donor with classical Hodgkin lymphoma. Sample: peripheral blood mononuclear cells (PBMCs). In DNA form, the CDR3 reads TGTGCCACCAGCCGGGGAATGACAGGGGTCTACGAGCAGTACTTC. This translates into CATSRGMTGVYEQYF.